This entry concerns a single T cell receptor (beta chain). Repertoires were generated with immunoSEQ multiplex PCR, while TCRdb's copy carries only in-frame clones and drops some. The table lists more than 250,000 clones, 90% to 95% of them singletons. The data were taken from a study of T cell responses to AZD1222 COVID-19 vaccine. The TCR originated in an adult in good health. The material was peripheral blood, obtained on day 0 of AZD1222 vaccination.

Here the CDR3 DNA reads TGTGCCAGCAGCTCACAGGGAACCCAAGAGACCCAGTACTTC. As protein: CASSSQGTQETQYF. The V call is TRBV7-2, the J call TRBJ2-5; possible D gene TRBD1, 6 bases. Trimming stripped 4 bases from V and 1 base from J, with 10 bases between. CDR3 size: 14 residues. Germline loops: CDR1 SGHTA, CDR2 FQGNSA. Complete variable domain (other parts from reference TRBV7-2 and TRBJ2-5): GAGVSQSPSNKVTEKGKDVELRCDPISGHTALYWYRQSLGQGLEFLIYFQGNSAPDKSGLPSDRFSAERTGGSVSTLTIQRTQQEDSAVYLCASSSQGTQETQYFGPGTRLLVL.